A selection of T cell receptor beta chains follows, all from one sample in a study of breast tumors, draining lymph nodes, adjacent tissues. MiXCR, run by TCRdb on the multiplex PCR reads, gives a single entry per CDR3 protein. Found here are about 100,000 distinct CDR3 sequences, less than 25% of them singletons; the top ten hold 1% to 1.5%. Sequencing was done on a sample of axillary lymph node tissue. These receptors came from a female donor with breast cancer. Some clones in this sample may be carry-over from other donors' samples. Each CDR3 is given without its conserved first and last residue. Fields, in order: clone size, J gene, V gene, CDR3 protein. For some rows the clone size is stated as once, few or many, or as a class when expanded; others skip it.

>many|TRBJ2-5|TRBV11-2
ASSRSGGGETQY
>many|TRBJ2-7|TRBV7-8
ASSLLEGTGLWEQY
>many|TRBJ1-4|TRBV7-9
ASSLERIRANEKLF
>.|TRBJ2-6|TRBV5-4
ASSLPNSGANVLT
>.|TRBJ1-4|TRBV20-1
SAPDRNTKLF
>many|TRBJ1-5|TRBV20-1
SARDLKTGQPQH
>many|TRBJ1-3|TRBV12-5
ASGLSLGTGGNTIY
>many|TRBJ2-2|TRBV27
ASSLRRNTGELF
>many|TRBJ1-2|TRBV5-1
ASSLAMGQVHYGYT
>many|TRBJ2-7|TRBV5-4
ASSLDVSIYEQY
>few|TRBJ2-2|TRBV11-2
ASSANLNTGELF
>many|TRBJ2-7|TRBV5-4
ASSLGTGAYEQY
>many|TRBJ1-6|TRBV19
ASSSHRGSNSPLH
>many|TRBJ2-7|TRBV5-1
ASSLSSGISYEQY
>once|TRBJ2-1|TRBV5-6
ASSLVGGGTRNYNEQF
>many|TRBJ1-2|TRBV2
ASSEVLEGGYT
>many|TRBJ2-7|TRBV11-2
ASSLGQAYYEQY
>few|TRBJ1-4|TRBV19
ASSPGDRGFEKLF
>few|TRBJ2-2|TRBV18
ASSRSGGELF
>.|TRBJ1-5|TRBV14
ASLPGWTQPQH
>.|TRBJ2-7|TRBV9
ASSARLAGHEQY
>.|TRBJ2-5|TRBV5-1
ANSGGLAGQETQY
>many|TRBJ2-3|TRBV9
ASSSAETDTQY
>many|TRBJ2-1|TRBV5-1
ASSLAGGAGNEQF
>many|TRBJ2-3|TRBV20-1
SARGLAGISSTDTQY
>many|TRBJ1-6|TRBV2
ASRGPGGGRNSPLH
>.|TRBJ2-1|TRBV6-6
ASRGQLNDNEQF
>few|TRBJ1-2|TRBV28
ASSLRQGGNYGYT
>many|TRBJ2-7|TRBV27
ASSLTTGYEQY
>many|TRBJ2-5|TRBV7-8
ASSLARGGQGMETQY
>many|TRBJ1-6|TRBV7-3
ASSLYGQDNSPLH
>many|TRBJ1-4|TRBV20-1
SAFEPHNEKLF
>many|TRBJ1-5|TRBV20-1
SASPPAGDALNQPQH
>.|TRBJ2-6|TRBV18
ASSLSNSGANALT
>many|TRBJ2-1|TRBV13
ASSDSASGNYNEQF
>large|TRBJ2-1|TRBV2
ANTGTGFNEQF
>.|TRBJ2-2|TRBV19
ASSLGLPNTGELF
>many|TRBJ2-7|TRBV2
ASDLAGNYEQY
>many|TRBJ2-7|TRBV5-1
ASSLALGTSASYEQY
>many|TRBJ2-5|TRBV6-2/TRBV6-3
ASGGLAGPQETQY
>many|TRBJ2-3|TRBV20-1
SALGLAGGDTDTQY
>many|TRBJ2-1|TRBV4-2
ASSPGDSHRHNEQF
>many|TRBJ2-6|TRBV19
ASSMGTGTSGANVLT
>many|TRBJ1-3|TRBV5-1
ASSLDSEGNTIY
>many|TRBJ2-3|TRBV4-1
ASSPYPGGTDTQY
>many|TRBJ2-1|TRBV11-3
ASSFRGGDNEQF
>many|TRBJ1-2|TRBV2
ASSDTGGVNYGYT
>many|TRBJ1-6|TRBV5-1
ASSHGTNNSPLH
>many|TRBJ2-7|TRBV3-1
ASSQVPHEQY